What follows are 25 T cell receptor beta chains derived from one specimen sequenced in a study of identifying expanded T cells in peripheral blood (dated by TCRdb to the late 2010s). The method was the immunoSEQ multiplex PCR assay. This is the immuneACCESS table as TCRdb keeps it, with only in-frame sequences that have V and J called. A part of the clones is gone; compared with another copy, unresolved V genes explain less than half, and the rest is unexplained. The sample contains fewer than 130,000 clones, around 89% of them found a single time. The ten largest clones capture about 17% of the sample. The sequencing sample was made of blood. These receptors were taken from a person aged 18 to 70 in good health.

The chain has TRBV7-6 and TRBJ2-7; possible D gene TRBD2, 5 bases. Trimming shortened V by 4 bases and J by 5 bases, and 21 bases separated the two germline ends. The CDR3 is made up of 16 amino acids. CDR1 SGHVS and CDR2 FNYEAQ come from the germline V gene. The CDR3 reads CASSSKEARPAHEQYF. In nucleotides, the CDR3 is TGTGCCAGCAGCTCAAAGGAGGCTAGACCCGCCCACGAGCAGTACTTC.

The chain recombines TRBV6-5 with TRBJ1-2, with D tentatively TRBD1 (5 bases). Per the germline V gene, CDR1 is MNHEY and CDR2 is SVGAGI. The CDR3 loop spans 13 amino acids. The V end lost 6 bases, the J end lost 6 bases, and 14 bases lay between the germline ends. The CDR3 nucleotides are TGTGCCAGCAGCTTGACAGAAACCGATGGCTACACCTTC. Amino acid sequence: CASSLTETDGYTF.

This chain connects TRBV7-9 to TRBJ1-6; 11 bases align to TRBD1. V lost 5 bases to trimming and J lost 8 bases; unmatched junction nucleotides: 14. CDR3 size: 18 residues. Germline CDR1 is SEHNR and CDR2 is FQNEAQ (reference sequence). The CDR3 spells CASSPFPDRGRFDSPLHF. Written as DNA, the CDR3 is TGTGCCAGCAGCCCCTTTCCGGACAGGGGGCGGTTCGATTCACCCCTCCACTTT.

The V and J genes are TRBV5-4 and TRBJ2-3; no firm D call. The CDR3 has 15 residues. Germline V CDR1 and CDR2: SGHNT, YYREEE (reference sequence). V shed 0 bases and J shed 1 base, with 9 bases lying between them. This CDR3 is CASSLESPGTDTQYF. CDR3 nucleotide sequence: TGTGCCAGCAGCTTGGAAAGTCCGGGCACAGATACGCAGTATTTT.

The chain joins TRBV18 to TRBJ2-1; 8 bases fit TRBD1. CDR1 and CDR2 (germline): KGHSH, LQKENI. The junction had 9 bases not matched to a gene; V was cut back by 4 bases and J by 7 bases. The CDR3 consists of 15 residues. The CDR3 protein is CASSLDRGFGNEQFF. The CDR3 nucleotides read TGTGCCAGCTCACTTGACAGGGGATTTGGGAATGAGCAGTTCTTC.

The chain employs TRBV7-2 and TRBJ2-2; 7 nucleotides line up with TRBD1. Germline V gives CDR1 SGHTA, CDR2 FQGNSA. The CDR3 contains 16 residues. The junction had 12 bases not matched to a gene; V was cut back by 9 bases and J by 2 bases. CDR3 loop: CASPPEQGLNTGELFF. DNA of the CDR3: TGTGCCAGTCCACCCGAACAGGGGCTAAACACCGGGGAGCTGTTTTTT. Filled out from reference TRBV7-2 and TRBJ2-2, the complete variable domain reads GAGVSQSPSNKVTEKGKDVELRCDPISGHTALYWYRQSLGQGLEFLIYFQGNSAPDKSGLPSDRFSAERTGGSVSTLTIQRTQQEDSAVYLCASPPEQGLNTGELFFGEGSRLTVL.

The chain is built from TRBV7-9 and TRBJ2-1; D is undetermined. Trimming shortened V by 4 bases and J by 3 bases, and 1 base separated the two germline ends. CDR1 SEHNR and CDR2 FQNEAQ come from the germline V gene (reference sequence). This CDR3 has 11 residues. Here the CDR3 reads CASSYYNEQFF. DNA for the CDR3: TGTGCCAGCAGCTACTACAATGAGCAGTTCTTC.

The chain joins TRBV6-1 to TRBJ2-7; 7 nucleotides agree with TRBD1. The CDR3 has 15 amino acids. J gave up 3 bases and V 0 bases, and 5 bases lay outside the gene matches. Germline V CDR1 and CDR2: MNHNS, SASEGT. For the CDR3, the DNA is TGTGCCAGCAGTGAAGCAGGGACAGCGAGCTACGAGCAGTACTTC. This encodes CASSEAGTASYEQYF.

CDR3 sequence: CASSIEGGSGYTF. The CDR3 DNA follows: TGTGCCAGTAGTATAGAGGGCGGATCTGGCTACACCTTC. The chain uses TRBV19 and TRBJ1-2; D remains ambiguous. The CDR3 sequence is 13 residues long. Germline values: CDR1 LNHDA, CDR2 SQIVND (reference sequence). V lost 0 bases and J 7 bases, leaving 9 bases between the germline ends.

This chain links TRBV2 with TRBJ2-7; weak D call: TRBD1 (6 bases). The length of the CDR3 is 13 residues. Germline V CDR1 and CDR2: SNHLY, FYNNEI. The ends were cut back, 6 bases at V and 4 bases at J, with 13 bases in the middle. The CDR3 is CASSEIQGYEQYF. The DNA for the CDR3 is TGTGCCAGCAGCGAGATTCAGGGGTACGAGCAGTACTTC.

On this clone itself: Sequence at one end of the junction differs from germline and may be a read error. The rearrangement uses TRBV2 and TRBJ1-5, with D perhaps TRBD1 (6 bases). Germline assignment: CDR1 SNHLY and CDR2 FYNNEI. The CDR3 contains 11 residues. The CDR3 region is CASTGGGPQHF. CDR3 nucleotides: TGCGCCAGCACGGGGGGCGGGCCCCAGCATTTT.

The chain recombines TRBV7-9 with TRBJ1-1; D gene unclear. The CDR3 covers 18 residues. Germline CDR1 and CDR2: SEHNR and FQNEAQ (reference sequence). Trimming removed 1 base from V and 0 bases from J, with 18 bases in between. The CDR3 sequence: CASSLGVGVRAMNTEAFF. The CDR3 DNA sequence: TGTGCCAGCAGCTTAGGGGTAGGAGTACGGGCGATGAACACTGAAGCTTTCTTT.

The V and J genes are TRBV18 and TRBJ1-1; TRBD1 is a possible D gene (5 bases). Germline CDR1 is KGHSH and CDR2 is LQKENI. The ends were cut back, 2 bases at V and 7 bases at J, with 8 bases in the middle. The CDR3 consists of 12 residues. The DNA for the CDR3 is TGTGCCAGCTCACCAGGGCAGGGTGAAGCTTTCTTT. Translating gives CASSPGQGEAFF.

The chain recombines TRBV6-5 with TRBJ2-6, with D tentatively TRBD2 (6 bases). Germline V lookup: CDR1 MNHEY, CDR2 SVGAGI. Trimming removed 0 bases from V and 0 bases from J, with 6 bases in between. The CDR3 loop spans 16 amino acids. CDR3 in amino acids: CASSYSGGSGANVLTF. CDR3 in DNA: TGTGCCAGCAGTTACTCGGGGGGCTCTGGGGCCAACGTCCTGACTTTC.

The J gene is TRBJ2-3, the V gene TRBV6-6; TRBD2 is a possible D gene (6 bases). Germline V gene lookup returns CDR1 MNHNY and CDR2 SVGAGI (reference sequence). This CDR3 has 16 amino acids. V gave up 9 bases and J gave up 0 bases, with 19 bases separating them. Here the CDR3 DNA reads TGTGCCAGTGAGACCGCCGCGGGGCGGAGCACAGATACGCAGTATTTT. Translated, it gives CASETAAGRSTDTQYF.

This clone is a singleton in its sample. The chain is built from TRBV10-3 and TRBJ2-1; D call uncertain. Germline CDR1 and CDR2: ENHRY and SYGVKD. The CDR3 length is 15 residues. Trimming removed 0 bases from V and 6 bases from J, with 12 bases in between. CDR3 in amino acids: CAISESREQINEQFF. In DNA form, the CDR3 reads TGTGCCATCAGTGAGTCTAGGGAACAGATCAATGAGCAGTTCTTC.

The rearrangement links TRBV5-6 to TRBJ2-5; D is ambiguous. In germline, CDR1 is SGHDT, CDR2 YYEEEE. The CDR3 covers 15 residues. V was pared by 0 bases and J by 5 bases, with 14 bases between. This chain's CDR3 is CASSLAAHVPETQYF. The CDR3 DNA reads TGTGCCAGCAGCTTGGCGGCACATGTCCCTGAGACCCAGTACTTC.

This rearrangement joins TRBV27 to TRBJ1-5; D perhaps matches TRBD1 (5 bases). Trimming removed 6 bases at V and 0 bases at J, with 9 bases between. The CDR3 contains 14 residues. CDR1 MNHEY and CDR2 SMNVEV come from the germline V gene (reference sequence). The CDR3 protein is CASRGPHSNQPQHF. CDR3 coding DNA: TGTGCCAGCAGGGGACCCCATAGCAATCAGCCCCAGCATTTT.

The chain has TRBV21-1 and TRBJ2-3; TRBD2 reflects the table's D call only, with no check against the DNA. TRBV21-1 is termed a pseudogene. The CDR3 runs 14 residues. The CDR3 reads CASSSRTSQDTQYF. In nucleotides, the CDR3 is TGTGCCAGCAGCAGCCGGACTAGTCAAGATACGCAGTATTTT.

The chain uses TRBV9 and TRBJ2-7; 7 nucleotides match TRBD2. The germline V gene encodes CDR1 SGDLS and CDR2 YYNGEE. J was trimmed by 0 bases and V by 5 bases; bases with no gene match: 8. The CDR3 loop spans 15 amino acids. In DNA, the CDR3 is TGTGCCAGCAGTCGACGGGGGGAGATCTCCTACGAGCAGTACTTC. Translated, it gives CASSRRGEISYEQYF.

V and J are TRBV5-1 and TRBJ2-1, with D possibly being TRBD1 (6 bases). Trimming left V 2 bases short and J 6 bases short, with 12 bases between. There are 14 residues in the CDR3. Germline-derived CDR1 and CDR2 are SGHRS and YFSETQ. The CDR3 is CASSFVQGVNEQFF. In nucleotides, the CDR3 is TGCGCCAGCAGCTTTGTACAGGGAGTCAATGAGCAGTTCTTC. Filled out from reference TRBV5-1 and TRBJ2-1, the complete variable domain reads KAGVTQTPRYLIKTRGQQVTLSCSPISGHRSVSWYQQTPGQGLQFLFEYFSETQRNKGNFPGRFSGRQFSNSRSEMNVSTLELGDSALYLCASSFVQGVNEQFFGPGTRLTVL.

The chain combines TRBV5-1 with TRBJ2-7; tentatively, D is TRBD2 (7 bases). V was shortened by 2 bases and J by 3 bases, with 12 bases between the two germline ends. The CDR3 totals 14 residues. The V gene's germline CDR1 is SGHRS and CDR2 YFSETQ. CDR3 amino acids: CASSFGGANYEQYF. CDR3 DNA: TGCGCCAGCAGCTTTGGGGGGGCCAACTACGAGCAGTACTTC.

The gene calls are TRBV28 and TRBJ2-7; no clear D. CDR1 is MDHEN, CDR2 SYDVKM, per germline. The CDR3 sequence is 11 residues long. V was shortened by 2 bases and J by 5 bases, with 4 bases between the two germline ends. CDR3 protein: CASSLVNEQYF. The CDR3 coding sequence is TGTGCCAGCAGTTTAGTGAACGAGCAGTACTTC.

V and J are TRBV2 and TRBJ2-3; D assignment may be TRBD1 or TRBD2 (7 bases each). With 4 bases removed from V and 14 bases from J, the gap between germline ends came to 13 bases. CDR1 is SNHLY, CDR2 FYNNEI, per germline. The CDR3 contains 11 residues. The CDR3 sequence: CASSGEGAPYF. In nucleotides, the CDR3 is TGTGCCAGCAGTGGGGAGGGGGCACCGTATTTT.

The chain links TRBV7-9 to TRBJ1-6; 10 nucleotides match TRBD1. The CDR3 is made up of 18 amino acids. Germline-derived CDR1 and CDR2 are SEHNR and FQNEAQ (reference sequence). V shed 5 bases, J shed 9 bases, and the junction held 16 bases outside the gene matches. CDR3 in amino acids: CASSPEGTGARWGSPLHF. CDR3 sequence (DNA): TGTGCCAGCAGCCCCGAGGGGACAGGGGCCCGGTGGGGTTCACCCCTCCACTTT.